This TCR beta chain was identified in a study of blood T cell repertoires in COVID-19. The study recruited people aged about 18 to 95 years across 24 US areas. The germline gives CDR1 SNHLY, CDR2 FYNNEI. The ends lost 6 bases at V and 5 bases at J; junction bases unmatched: 9. CDR3 size: 15 residues. Libraries were prepared by immunoSEQ multiplex PCR; TCRdb keeps only in-frame clonotypes and omits some of them. In the table there are some 260,000 clones, around 90% of which are singletons. The TCR originated in a woman aged 30 to 39 with acute COVID-19. Sequenced input: PBMCs or T cells enriched from blood (not recorded which). The chain uses TRBV2 and TRBJ1-2, with 10 nucleotides matching TRBD1. Here the CDR3 DNA reads TGTGCCAGCAGGGAGGCGACGGGACAGGGGTATGGCTACACCTTC. Translating gives CASREATGQGYGYTF.